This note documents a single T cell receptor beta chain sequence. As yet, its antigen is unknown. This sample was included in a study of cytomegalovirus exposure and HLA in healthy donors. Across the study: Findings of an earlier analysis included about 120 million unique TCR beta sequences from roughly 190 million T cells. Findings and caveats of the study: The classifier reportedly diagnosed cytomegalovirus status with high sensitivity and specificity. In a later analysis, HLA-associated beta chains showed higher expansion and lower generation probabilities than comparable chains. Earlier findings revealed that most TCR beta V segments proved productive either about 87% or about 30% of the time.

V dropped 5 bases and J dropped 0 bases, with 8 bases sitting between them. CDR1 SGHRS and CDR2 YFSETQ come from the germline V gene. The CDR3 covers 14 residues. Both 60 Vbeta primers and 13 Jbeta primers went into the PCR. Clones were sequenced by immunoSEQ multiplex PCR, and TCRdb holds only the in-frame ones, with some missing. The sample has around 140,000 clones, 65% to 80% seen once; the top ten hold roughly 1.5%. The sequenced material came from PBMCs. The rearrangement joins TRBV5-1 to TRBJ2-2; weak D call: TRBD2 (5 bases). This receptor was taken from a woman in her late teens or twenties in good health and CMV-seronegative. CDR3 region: CASSIGANTGELFF. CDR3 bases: TGCGCCAGCAGTATCGGGGCGAACACCGGGGAGCTGTTTTTT. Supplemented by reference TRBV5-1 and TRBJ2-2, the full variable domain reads KAGVTQTPRYLIKTRGQQVTLSCSPISGHRSVSWYQQTPGQGLQFLFEYFSETQRNKGNFPGRFSGRQFSNSRSEMNVSTLELGDSALYLCASSIGANTGELFFGEGSRLTVL.